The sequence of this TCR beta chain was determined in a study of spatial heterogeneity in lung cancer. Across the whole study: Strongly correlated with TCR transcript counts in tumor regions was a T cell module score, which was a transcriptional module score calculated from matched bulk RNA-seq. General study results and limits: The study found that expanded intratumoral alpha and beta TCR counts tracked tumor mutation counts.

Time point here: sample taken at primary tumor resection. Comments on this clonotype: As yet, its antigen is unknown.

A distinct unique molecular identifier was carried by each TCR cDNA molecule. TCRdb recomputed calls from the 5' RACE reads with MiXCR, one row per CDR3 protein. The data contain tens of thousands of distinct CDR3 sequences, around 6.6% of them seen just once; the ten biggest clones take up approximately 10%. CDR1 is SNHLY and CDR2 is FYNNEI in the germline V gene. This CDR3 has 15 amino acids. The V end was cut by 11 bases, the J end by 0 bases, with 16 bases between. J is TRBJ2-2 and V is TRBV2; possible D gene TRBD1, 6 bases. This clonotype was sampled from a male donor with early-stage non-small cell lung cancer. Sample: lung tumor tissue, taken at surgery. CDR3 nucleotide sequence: TGTGCCCTCCAGCCCCCAGGGGCGAACACCGGGGAGCTGTTTTTT. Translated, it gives CALQPPGANTGELFF.